The 8 T cell receptor beta chains reported below all come from one sample, sequenced in a study. Sequencing used immunoSEQ multiplex PCR; TCRdb keeps in-frame clones, though not all of them. This table holds approximately 70,000 clones, around 93% found once. Sequencing was carried out using PBMCs. The receptors here all came from a man aged 40-49 years with rheumatoid arthritis.

The chain joins TRBV11-1 to TRBJ1-1; D is uncertain. In germline, CDR1 is SGHAT, CDR2 FQDESV (reference sequence). The CDR3 runs 12 residues. The ends were cut back, 6 bases at V and 1 base at J, with 6 bases in the middle. The CDR3 reads CASSWGNTEAFF. CDR3 bases: TGTGCCAGCAGTTGGGGGAACACTGAAGCTTTCTTT.

The CDR3 sequence is CASSQDRVGYTF. CDR3 sequence (DNA): TGCGCCAGCAGCCAGGACAGGGTTGGCTACACCTTC. J is TRBJ1-2 and V is TRBV5-1, with TRBD1 identical over 8 bases. The CDR3 is made up of 12 amino acids. The V gene end was trimmed by 4 bases and the J gene end by 7 bases; junction bases not matched to a gene: 3. Germline loops: CDR1 SGHRS, CDR2 YFSETQ.

The chain is built from TRBV27 and TRBJ2-3; 8 nucleotides align to TRBD2. The V gene end was trimmed by 7 bases and the J gene end by 2 bases; junction bases not matched to a gene: 5. CDR1 MNHEY and CDR2 SMNVEV come from the germline V gene (reference sequence). This CDR3 region has 14 residues. CDR3 region: CASTTSGPTDTQYF. CDR3 nucleotide sequence: TGTGCCAGCACAACTAGCGGCCCCACAGATACGCAGTATTTT.

The J gene is TRBJ1-1, the V gene TRBV3-1 (or the pseudogene TRBV3-2); D is uncertain. There are 15 residues in the CDR3. Germline assignment: CDR1 LGHDT and CDR2 YNNKEL (reference sequence). V lost 2 bases, J lost 2 bases, and 12 bases lay in between. CDR3 loop: CASSQTSLANTEAFF. The CDR3 nucleotides are TGTGCCAGCAGCCAAACGTCATTAGCCAACACTGAAGCTTTCTTT.

The gene calls are TRBV7-9 and TRBJ1-1, with a tentative D call TRBD1 (5 bases). The CDR3 contains 11 residues. V lost 5 bases and J lost 8, with 9 bases in between. The germline V gene has CDR1 SEHNR and CDR2 FQNEAQ (reference sequence). In nucleotides, the CDR3 is TGTGCCAGCAGCCCCGGGGGAGAAGCTTTCTTT. Its translation is CASSPGGEAFF. Full variable domain (rest looked up from reference TRBV7-9 and TRBJ1-1): DTGVSQNPRHKITKRGQNVTFRCDPISEHNRLYWYRQTLGQGPEFLTYFQNEAQLEKSRLLSDRFSAERPKGSFSTLEIQRTEQGDSAMYLCASSPGGEAFFGQGTRLTVV.

The rearrangement uses TRBV2 and TRBJ1-1, with 7 nucleotides matching TRBD1. The length of the CDR3 is 14 residues. The trim removed 10 bases at V and 3 bases at J, leaving 11 bases unmatched. The V gene's germline CDR1 is SNHLY and CDR2 FYNNEI. The CDR3 DNA is TGTGCCATCTTTTTGACAGGGCCTGACACTGAAGCTTTCTTT. Protein: CAIFLTGPDTEAFF.

The genes are TRBV5-1 and TRBJ1-1; 9 positions match TRBD1. The V and J ends lost 5 bases and 3 bases, in that order; junction bases with no gene match: 11. There are 16 residues in the CDR3. Looked up from germline, CDR1 is SGHRS and CDR2 is YFSETQ. CDR3 protein: CASRSGTGTGDTEAFF. The CDR3 DNA reads as TGCGCCAGCAGATCCGGGACAGGGACCGGGGACACTGAAGCTTTCTTT.

The chain carries TRBV4-1 and TRBJ2-7; D gene uncertain. The germline V gene encodes CDR1 MGHRA and CDR2 YSYEKL. Trimming took 1 base from V and 1 from J, leaving 11 bases between them. The CDR3 extends over 15 amino acids. The CDR3 nucleotides are TGCGCCAGCAGCCAAGGCGACATGGTTTCCTACGAGCAGTACTTC. Its protein product is CASSQGDMVSYEQYF.